This T cell receptor (beta chain) comes out of a study of hypomethylating agent response in myelodysplastic syndrome. In the study overall: Patients received azacitidine (about 70% of the 11) or decitabine (3 of 11). Findings of the study overall: Shared GLIPH2 clusters possibly recognizing novel MDS antigens remain unconfirmed.

T-cell subsets were not sorted; bulk bone marrow was analyzed. Survey resolution used two replicates of about 200 ng, totaling about 400 ng DNA. TCRdb's copy holds only in-frame clones and misses some; the assay was immunoSEQ multiplex PCR. Of approximately 5,000 clones in the sample, about 80% were seen once. This CDR3 comprises 15 residues. CDR1 and CDR2 (germline): SGHTA, FQGTGA. Trimming took off 3 bases at V and 2 bases at J, with 11 bases between the two ends. To note about this clone: The antigen is undetermined.

The chain links TRBV7-3 to TRBJ2-1; possibly TRBD1 or TRBD2 for D (6 bases each). The clonotype was recovered from a human donor with myelodysplastic syndrome. Sequencing used bone marrow, obtained before or after starting hypomethylating agent treatment for myelodysplastic syndrome (not recorded which). Written as DNA, the CDR3 is TGTGCCAGCAGCTTGTGGGGGGCCGCCTACAATGAGCAGTTCTTC. It yields the protein CASSLWGAAYNEQFF.